The 15 T cell receptor beta chains given below trace back to one sample, sequenced in a study of blood T cell repertoires in COVID-19. The assay was immunoSEQ multiplex PCR, and TCRdb's table has in-frame clones only and misses some. The repertoire holds about 270,000 clones, with 85% as singletons. Specimen: peripheral blood. The source is a human donor in a cohort sampled during active COVID-19.

This chain uses TRBV28 with TRBJ1-2; 9 bases map to TRBD1. V trimming: 6 bases; J trimming: 4 bases; junction bases outside the gene matches: 6. The CDR3 is made up of 14 amino acids. Germline CDR1 reads MDHEN; CDR2 reads SYDVKM. As DNA, the CDR3 is TGTGCCAGCAGACGACAGGGGGAAGTCTATGGCTACACCTTC. Translation: CASRRQGEVYGYTF.

In its sample, this clone was seen once. The V gene is TRBV9, the J gene TRBJ2-2; tentative D call: TRBD1 (6 bases). The germline gives CDR1 SGDLS, CDR2 YYNGEE. The CDR3 extends over 17 amino acids. Trimming left V 3 bases short and J 0 bases short, with 15 bases between. In DNA form, the CDR3 reads TGTGCCAGCAGCGCGGGCCAGGGGTTTACGAACACCGGGGAGCTGTTTTTT. As protein: CASSAGQGFTNTGELFF.

The J gene is TRBJ1-2, the V gene TRBV25-1; D not certain. The germline CDR1 and CDR2 sequences are MGHDK and SYGVNS. The V end was cut by 3 bases, the J end by 1 base, with 3 bases between. The CDR3 consists of 12 residues. The CDR3: CASSDYNYGYTF. CDR3 DNA sequence: TGTGCCAGCAGTGACTATAACTATGGCTACACCTTC.

Notes on this clone: One end of the junction is discordant with germline, which a read error may explain. The V call is TRBV6-5, the J call TRBJ2-5; maybe TRBD1 (5 bases). The CDR3 consists of 15 residues. Germline assignment: CDR1 MNHEY and CDR2 SVGAGI. Here the CDR3 reads CHRQSPAPRGETQYF. CDR3 bases: TGCCACCGCCAATCCCCGGCCCCTAGGGGTGAGACCCAGTACTTC.

The chain employs TRBV3-1 (or the pseudogene TRBV3-2) and TRBJ1-2; D gene ambiguous. V lost 6 bases to trimming and J lost 0 bases, with 14 bases between them. Germline V gives CDR1 LGHDT, CDR2 YNNKEL (reference sequence). CDR3 length: 15 residues. CDR3 DNA sequence: TGTGCCAGCAGAGATCAGAACAGTGCTAACTATGGCTACACCTTC. As protein: CASRDQNSANYGYTF.

V gene TRBV25-1 combines with J gene TRBJ2-1, with D possibly matching TRBD2 (6 bases). Germline CDR1 reads MGHDK; CDR2 reads SYGVNS. The CDR3 consists of 14 residues. V was pared by 4 bases and J by 2 bases, with 9 bases between. The CDR3 nucleotides read TGTGCCAGCAGTGTCGGGGGTACCTACAATGAGCAGTTCTTC. The encoded protein is CASSVGGTYNEQFF.

The genes are TRBV19 and TRBJ2-2, with a possible D match to TRBD1 (5 bases). CDR1 is LNHDA and CDR2 is SQIVND in the germline V gene (reference sequence). This CDR3 spans 14 amino acids. V shed 8 bases and J shed 1 base, with 11 bases lying between them. As DNA, the CDR3 is TGTGCCAGTCAATCGGACATGAACACCGGGGAGCTGTTTTTT. This translates into CASQSDMNTGELFF.

The CDR3 nucleotides read TGTGCCACCAGCAGAGATCTGGGACAGGGTATTCTACAAGAGACCCAGTACTTC. It is translated as CATSRDLGQGILQETQYF. The genes are TRBV15 and TRBJ2-5; 9 nucleotides align to TRBD1. Per the germline V gene, CDR1 is LNHNV and CDR2 is YYDKDF (reference sequence). The V gene end was trimmed by 0 bases and the J gene end by 2 bases; junction bases not matched to a gene: 10. CDR3 size: 18 residues.

The rearrangement links TRBV5-1 to TRBJ2-3; the match to TRBD2 covers 8 bases. This CDR3 contains 17 residues. From germline, CDR1 is SGHRS and CDR2 YFSETQ. The V and J ends lost 3 bases and 6 bases, in that order; junction bases with no gene match: 15. The DNA of the CDR3 is TGCGCCAGCAGCTCCCCGGGGGGGGTATTAACGGTCGATACGCAGTATTTT. This sequence encodes CASSSPGGVLTVDTQYF.

The CDR3 is CASSSYLQDNSYEQYF. The CDR3 coding sequence is TGTGCCAGCAGTTCCTATTTACAGGATAACTCCTACGAGCAGTACTTC. The chain is built from TRBV28 and TRBJ2-7, with D tentatively TRBD1 (5 bases). Germline V gene sequence: CDR1 MDHEN, CDR2 SYDVKM. This CDR3 region has 16 residues. V lost 4 bases and J 0 bases, leaving 16 bases between the germline ends.

V is TRBV29-1 and J is TRBJ2-1, with 14 bases matching TRBD2. This CDR3 is built from 14 residues. Losses at the gene ends were 6 bases for V and 3 bases for J; bases not matched to a gene: 1. Germline-derived CDR1 and CDR2 are SQVTM and ANQGSEA. CDR3 in DNA: TGCAGCGTAGGGACTAGCGGGAGCTACAATGAGCAGTTCTTC. As protein: CSVGTSGSYNEQFF.

This clone was seen only once. This sequence joins TRBV10-2 and TRBJ1-5, with D possibly matching TRBD1 (5 bases). The germline V gene encodes CDR1 WSHSY and CDR2 SAAADI. V dropped 2 bases and J dropped 6 bases, with 14 bases sitting between them. CDR3 length equals 15 residues. CDR3 DNA sequence: TGCGCCAGCAGTGAGGGGACCTACGGGGGTCAGCCCCAGCATTTT. Translation gives CASSEGTYGGQPQHF.

The chain has TRBV20-1 and TRBJ2-1; no firm D call. In germline, CDR1 is DFQATT, CDR2 SNEGSKA (reference sequence). The CDR3 runs 10 residues. With 4 bases removed from V and 6 bases from J, the gap between germline ends came to 4 bases. DNA for the CDR3: TGCAGTGCTACCCTCAATGAGCAGTTCTTC. It specifies CSATLNEQFF.

This clone has only one observation. The V call is TRBV7-9, the J call TRBJ2-7; maybe TRBD2 (6 bases). This CDR3 region has 15 residues. Between the trimmed V and J ends, which lost 5 bases and 5 bases, there was a span of 19 bases. Per germline, CDR1 SEHNR and CDR2 FQNEAQ (reference sequence). The CDR3 loop reads CASSEPGLPLNEQYF. Written as DNA, the CDR3 is TGTGCCAGCAGCGAGCCGGGACTGCCCCTGAACGAGCAGTACTTC.

J is TRBJ2-5 and V is TRBV9; 14 bases match TRBD2. CDR1 and CDR2 from the germline V gene are SGDLS and YYNGEE. V lost 2 bases and J lost 5; bases outside the gene matches: 2. This CDR3 is 15 amino acids long. CDR3: CASSVGLAGAETQYF. CDR3 DNA sequence: TGTGCCAGCAGCGTGGGACTAGCGGGAGCTGAGACCCAGTACTTC.